Following are 25 T cell receptor beta chains from one sample sequenced in a study of CD8 T cells in ankylosing spondylitis. TCRdb analysed the 5' RACE reads with MiXCR anew, one entry per CDR3 protein. The sample includes about 340,000 distinct CDR3 sequences, roughly 14% of them seen just once. Input material: blood, either unsorted or a sorted T cell fraction (not recorded which). The receptors were gathered from a male donor with ankylosing spondylitis or in good health (not recorded which).

This clonotype was counted once. The rearrangement links TRBV25-1 to TRBJ2-3; 13 bases align to TRBD2. The CDR3 is made up of 17 amino acids. Germline CDR1 is MGHDK and CDR2 is SYGVNS. The V segment lost 5 bases and the J segment 6 bases; nucleotides outside the gene matches: 11. The CDR3 sequence is CASSLQGKLAGGDTQYF. DNA for the CDR3: TGTGCCAGCAGTCTACAGGGGAAACTAGCGGGAGGGGATACGCAGTATTTT. Full variable domain (rest looked up from reference TRBV25-1 and TRBJ2-3): EADIYQTPRYLVIGTGKKITLECSQTMGHDKMYWYQQDPGMELHLIHYSYGVNSTEKGDLSSESTVSRIRTEHFPLTLESARPSHTSQYLCASSLQGKLAGGDTQYFGPGTRLTVL.

This clonotype was seen more than once but under ten times. The V and J genes are TRBV6-1 and TRBJ2-2; D possibly corresponds to TRBD2 (5 bases). The CDR3 length is 15 residues. The germline CDR1 and CDR2 sequences are MNHNS and SASEGT. Trimming stripped 5 bases from V and 5 bases from J, with 15 bases between. CDR3 sequence: CASSPPSDYTGELFF. The CDR3 DNA reads TGTGCCAGCAGTCCCCCCAGCGACTATACCGGGGAGCTGTTTTTT.

The chain's CDR3 is CAISPDDGPNTGELFF. CDR3 nucleotide sequence: TGTGCCATCAGCCCTGACGACGGCCCGAACACCGGGGAGCTGTTTTTT. The chain has TRBV10-3 and TRBJ2-2; the D is unclear. The CDR3 loop spans 16 amino acids. Germline lookup yields CDR1 ENHRY and CDR2 SYGVKD. Between the trimmed V and J ends, which lost 6 bases and 0 bases, there was a span of 14 bases.

This clonotype has more than one count but fewer than ten. The chain joins TRBV2 to TRBJ2-7, with TRBD1 matching 8 bases. The trim removed 6 bases at V and 6 bases at J, leaving 10 bases unmatched. The germline V gene has CDR1 SNHLY and CDR2 FYNNEI. The CDR3 has 14 residues. The CDR3 bases are TGTGCCAGCAGCCCGGGACAGGAGGGGTTCGAGCAGTACTTC. Protein sequence: CASSPGQEGFEQYF.

This clonotype has a handful of counts. CDR3 DNA: TGCAGCGTTGCGGCGGGAGGAGGTTCCGAGCAGTACTTC. It codes for CSVAAGGGSEQYF. This chain connects TRBV29-1 to TRBJ2-7; 8 nucleotides match TRBD2. Losses at the gene ends were 4 bases for V and 6 bases for J; bases not matched to a gene: 8. CDR1 and CDR2 from the germline V gene are SQVTM and ANQGSEA. The CDR3 is 13 amino acids.

The V and J genes are TRBV27 and TRBJ1-1; D not resolved. V was cut by 1 base and J by 9 bases, with 12 bases left in between. This CDR3 spans 13 amino acids. CDR1 MNHEY and CDR2 SMNVEV come from the germline V gene (reference sequence). This CDR3 reads CASSLYRDSQAFF. CDR3 bases: TGTGCCAGCAGTTTATACAGAGATAGTCAAGCTTTCTTT.

V usage is TRBV6-2 or TRBV6-3 and J usage is TRBJ2-7; 9 bases are a match to TRBD1. This CDR3 has 15 amino acids. Germline V CDR1 and CDR2: MNHEY, SVGEGT. J was trimmed by 0 bases and V by 2 bases; bases with no gene match: 2. In DNA, the CDR3 is TGTGCCAGCAGTTACCGGGACAGGGACTCCTACGAGCAGTACTTC. Translated, it gives CASSYRDRDSYEQYF.

This chain uses TRBV5-1 with TRBJ2-4; no firm D call. Germline CDR1 SGHRS, CDR2 YFSETQ. Trimming stripped 2 bases from V and 0 bases from J, with 3 bases between. The CDR3 is 13 residues long. CDR3: CASSLQAKNIQYF. The CDR3 DNA follows: TGCGCCAGCAGCTTACAAGCCAAAAACATTCAGTACTTC.

This chain connects TRBV2 to TRBJ2-5, with 9 bases fitting TRBD1. J was trimmed by 5 bases and V by 8 bases; bases with no gene match: 12. The CDR3 is 15 amino acids. CDR1 is SNHLY, CDR2 FYNNEI, per germline. CDR3 nucleotide sequence: TGTGCCAGCTCTTTCGGGACAGGGAGGTCTGAGACCCAGTACTTC. Translated: CASSFGTGRSETQYF.

The chain couples TRBV20-1 to TRBJ2-3; 9 bases fit TRBD2. CDR1 is DFQATT and CDR2 is SNEGSKA in the germline V gene (reference sequence). The CDR3 runs 17 residues. Trimming removed 0 bases from V and 4 bases from J; junction bases left unmatched: 11. The CDR3 coding sequence is TGCAGTGCTAGAGATTCGGCCGGACTAGCGTTGGCAGATACGCAGTATTTT. Translation: CSARDSAGLALADTQYF.

This clonotype was counted between two and nine times. This rearrangement joins TRBV12-3 or TRBV12-4 to TRBJ2-2; 8 bases line up with TRBD2. J was trimmed by 10 bases and V by 7 bases; bases with no gene match: 11. This CDR3 is built from 14 residues. CDR3 in DNA: TGTGCCAGCAACCCCGGGGGGGGTTCCGAGGAGCTGTTTTTT. It is translated as CASNPGGGSEELFF.

This clonotype has just a few counts. This chain links TRBV20-1 with TRBJ2-2, with D tentatively TRBD2 (5 bases). Per germline, CDR1 DFQATT and CDR2 SNEGSKA (reference sequence). V gave up 0 bases and J gave up 4 bases, with 12 bases separating them. The CDR3 has 15 residues. The DNA for the CDR3 is TGCAGTGCTAGAGATACCGGGAAGACCACCGGGGAGCTGTTTTTT. Its protein is CSARDTGKTTGELFF.

V usage is TRBV7-9 and J usage is TRBJ2-1; either TRBD1 or TRBD2 may supply D (5 bases each). The germline gives CDR1 SEHNR, CDR2 FQNEAQ (reference sequence). This CDR3 region has 14 residues. The V and J ends lost 2 bases and 8 bases respectively, with 13 bases between them. The CDR3 DNA sequence: TGTGCCAGCAGCTTAACCGGGACCTTCGATGAGCAGTTCTTC. Translation: CASSLTGTFDEQFF.

This clonotype was counted a few times. The chain combines TRBV29-1 with TRBJ1-4, with D tentatively TRBD1 (6 bases). The CDR3 covers 14 residues. Germline values: CDR1 SQVTM, CDR2 ANQGSEA. V was pared by 6 bases and J by 0 bases, with 11 bases between. This CDR3 reads CSVGRGATNEKLFF. CDR3 sequence (DNA): TGCAGCGTCGGAAGGGGGGCAACTAATGAAAAACTGTTTTTT.

This clonotype was seen more than once but under ten times. The chain employs TRBV25-1 and TRBJ1-1; tentatively, D is TRBD1 (5 bases). CDR3 length equals 14 residues. Trimming took off 5 bases at V and 3 bases at J, with 13 bases between the two ends. CDR1 MGHDK and CDR2 SYGVNS come from the germline V gene. CDR3 coding DNA: TGTGCCAGCAGTCGCGACCAAGGGGACACTGAAGCTTTCTTT. This translates into CASSRDQGDTEAFF.

The DNA of the CDR3 is TGCAGCGTCCTCCCCGTACGAGGGGCAGGGAATGGCTACACCTTC. This translates into CSVLPVRGAGNGYTF. The V and J genes are TRBV29-1 and TRBJ1-2; perhaps TRBD1 as D (5 bases). This CDR3 region has 15 residues. Germline loops: CDR1 SQVTM, CDR2 ANQGSEA. V was trimmed by 6 bases and J by 6 bases, leaving 23 bases between them.

The sample holds a few counts of this clonotype. The chain carries TRBV7-2 and TRBJ2-7; TRBD2 matches at 8 bases. Trimming cost V 0 bases and J 5 bases; bases outside gene matches: 6. The CDR3 length is 15 residues. Germline V gene sequence: CDR1 SGHTA, CDR2 FQGNSA. The CDR3 nucleotides are TGTGCCAGCAGCTTAGCAGGGCGGGGGGTGAACGAGCAGTACTTC. It specifies CASSLAGRGVNEQYF.

The V call is TRBV3-1, the J call TRBJ2-4; perhaps TRBD2 as D (7 bases). The germline V gene has CDR1 LGHDT and CDR2 YNNKEL (reference sequence). Trimming shortened V by 4 bases and J by 3 bases, and 22 bases separated the two germline ends. CDR3 length: 18 amino acids. The DNA of the CDR3 is TGTGCCAGCAGCCCCAGCTTTTGGGGGGGGCCAGACAAAAACATTCAGTACTTC. As protein: CASSPSFWGGPDKNIQYF.

DNA for the CDR3: TGTGCCAGCAGCCAGGGGGACGCCCTGAGGGCTTTCTTT. Amino acids: CASSQGDALRAFF. The V gene is TRBV14, the J gene TRBJ1-1, with D tentatively TRBD1 (5 bases). CDR1 and CDR2 from the germline V gene are SGHDN and FVKESK. Trimming left V 3 bases short and J 11 bases short, with 16 bases between. The CDR3 length is 13 residues.

The chain recombines TRBV19 with TRBJ2-5; D not resolved. V dropped 3 bases and J dropped 2 bases, with 4 bases sitting between them. This CDR3 contains 12 residues. Germline CDR1 reads LNHDA; CDR2 reads SQIVND (reference sequence). CDR3 region: CASSIGQETQYF. For the CDR3, the DNA is TGTGCCAGTAGTATTGGACAAGAGACCCAGTACTTC.

The chain combines TRBV6-5 with TRBJ2-7, with TRBD1 identical over 10 bases. Germline V gene lookup returns CDR1 MNHEY and CDR2 SVGAGI. Germline trimming cut 0 bases from V and 8 bases from J; bases unmatched to any gene: 13. The CDR3 is 17 amino acids. The CDR3 coding sequence is TGTGCCAGCAGTTACTCATCCAAGGGACAGGGGATACTGAAGCAGTACTTC. Protein product: CASSYSSKGQGILKQYF.

The chain combines TRBV6-5 with TRBJ2-2; D gene uncertain. The CDR3 sequence is 12 residues long. CDR1 and CDR2 from the germline V gene are MNHEY and SVGAGI. V was pared by 8 bases and J by 0 bases, with 4 bases between. The CDR3 here is CASGTNTGELFF. The CDR3 DNA is TGTGCCAGCGGTACGAACACCGGGGAGCTGTTTTTT.

This clonotype was observed a few times. The V call is TRBV7-9, the J call TRBJ2-2; no reliable D call. Germline V CDR1 and CDR2: SEHNR, FQNEAQ (reference sequence). V was cut by 5 bases and J by 0 bases, with 10 bases left in between. The CDR3 contains 15 residues. The CDR3 DNA reads TGTGCCAGCAGCAGGGTCGGGCCGAACACCGGGGAGCTGTTTTTT. This translates into CASSRVGPNTGELFF.

V is TRBV20-1 and J is TRBJ2-3; 11 bases agree with TRBD2. J lost 4 bases, V lost 5 bases, and 5 bases had no gene match. CDR1 DFQATT and CDR2 SNEGSKA come from the germline V gene (reference sequence). This CDR3 is built from 14 residues. CDR3 DNA sequence: TGCAGTGCTCTCACTAGCGGGAGACCAGATACGCAGTATTTT. Translation gives CSALTSGRPDTQYF.

This clonotype was seen only once. The J gene is TRBJ2-1, the V gene TRBV6-5, with D possibly matching TRBD2 (6 bases). The CDR3 spans 15 residues. The V gene lost 5 bases and the J gene lost 2 bases, with 13 bases spanning the gap. Germline CDR1 and CDR2: MNHEY and SVGAGI. In nucleotides, the CDR3 is TGTGCCAGCAGTACTTTACTAGCCCCCTACAATGAGCAGTTCTTC. It encodes CASSTLLAPYNEQFF.